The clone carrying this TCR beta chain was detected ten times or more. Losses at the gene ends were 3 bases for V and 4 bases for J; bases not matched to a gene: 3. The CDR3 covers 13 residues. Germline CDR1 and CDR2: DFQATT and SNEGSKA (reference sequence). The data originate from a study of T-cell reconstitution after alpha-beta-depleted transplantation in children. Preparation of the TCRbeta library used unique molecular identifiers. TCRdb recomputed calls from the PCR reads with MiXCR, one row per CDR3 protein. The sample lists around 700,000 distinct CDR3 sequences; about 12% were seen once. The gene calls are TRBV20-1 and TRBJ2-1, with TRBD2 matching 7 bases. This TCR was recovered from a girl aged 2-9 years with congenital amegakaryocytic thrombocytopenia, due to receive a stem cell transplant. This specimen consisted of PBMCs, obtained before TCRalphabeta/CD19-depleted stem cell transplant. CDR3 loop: CSARTGGYNEQFF. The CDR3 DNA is TGCAGTGCTAGGACGGGAGGTTACAATGAGCAGTTCTTC.